Described below is a single T cell receptor beta chain sequence and its context. Antigen: not known. This entry is derived from a study of CD8 T cell repertoires and HIV-1 epitope variants. Here immunoSEQ multiplex PCR was the method, and the copy in TCRdb shows in-frame clones only, minus some. The repertoire includes 3,500 to 5,000 clones, under 70% of them detected once, and more than 35% sits in the top ten. The CDR3 runs to 14 residues. Germline V gene lookup returns CDR1 SGHTA and CDR2 FQGNSA. Between the trimmed V and J ends, which lost 4 bases and 7 bases, there was a span of 14 bases. The sample consisted of cultured CD8+ T cells derived from PBMCs. The chain recombines TRBV7-2 with TRBJ2-1; D is unclear. This TCR derives from a male donor with HIV. The CDR3 bases are TGTGCCAGCAGCTCCCCTAGGCGGTCTAATGAGCAGTTCTTC. Protein sequence: CASSSPRRSNEQFF.